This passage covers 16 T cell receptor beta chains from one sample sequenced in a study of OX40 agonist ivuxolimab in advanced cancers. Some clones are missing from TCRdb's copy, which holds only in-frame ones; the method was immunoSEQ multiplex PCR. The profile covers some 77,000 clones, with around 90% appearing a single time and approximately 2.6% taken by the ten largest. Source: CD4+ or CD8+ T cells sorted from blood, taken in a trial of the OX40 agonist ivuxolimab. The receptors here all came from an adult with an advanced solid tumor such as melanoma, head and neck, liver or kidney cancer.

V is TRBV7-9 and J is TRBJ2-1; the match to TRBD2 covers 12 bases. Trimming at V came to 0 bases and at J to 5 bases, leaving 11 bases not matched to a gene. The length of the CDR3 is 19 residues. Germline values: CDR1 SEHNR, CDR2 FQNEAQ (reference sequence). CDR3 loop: CASSLARSRLAGEDNEQFF. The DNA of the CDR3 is TGTGCCAGCAGCTTAGCGCGCTCCCGACTAGCGGGAGAGGACAATGAGCAGTTCTTC.

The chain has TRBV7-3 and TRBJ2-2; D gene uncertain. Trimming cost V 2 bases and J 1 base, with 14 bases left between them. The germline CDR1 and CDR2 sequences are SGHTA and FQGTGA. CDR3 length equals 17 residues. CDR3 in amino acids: CASSLEPPGRNTGELFF. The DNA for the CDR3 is TGTGCCAGCAGCTTAGAGCCGCCCGGACGGAACACCGGGGAGCTGTTTTTT.

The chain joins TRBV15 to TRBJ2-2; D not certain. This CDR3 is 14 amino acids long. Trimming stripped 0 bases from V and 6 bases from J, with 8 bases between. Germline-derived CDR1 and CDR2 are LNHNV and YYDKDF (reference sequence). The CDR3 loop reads CATSRDLRAGELFF. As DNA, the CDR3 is TGTGCCACCAGCAGAGATTTGCGAGCCGGGGAGCTGTTTTTT.

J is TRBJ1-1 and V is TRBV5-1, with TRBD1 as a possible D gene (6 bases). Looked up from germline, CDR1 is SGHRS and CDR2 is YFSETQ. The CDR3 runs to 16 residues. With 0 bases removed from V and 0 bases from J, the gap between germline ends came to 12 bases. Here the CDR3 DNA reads TGCGCCAGCAGCTTGGGAGGGGGACGGATGAACACTGAAGCTTTCTTT. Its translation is CASSLGGGRMNTEAFF.

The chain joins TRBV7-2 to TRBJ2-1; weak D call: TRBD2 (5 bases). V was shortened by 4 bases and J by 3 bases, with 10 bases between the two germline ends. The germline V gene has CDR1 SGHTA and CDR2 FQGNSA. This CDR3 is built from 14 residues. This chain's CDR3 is CASSSAGLYNEQFF. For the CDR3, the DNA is TGTGCCAGCAGCTCGGCCGGACTCTACAATGAGCAGTTCTTC.

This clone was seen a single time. CDR3 in amino acids: CASSVWQAGGELFF. CDR3 nucleotide sequence: TGTGCCAGCAGTGTTTGGCAGGCTGGCGGGGAGCTGTTTTTT. This chain links TRBV2 with TRBJ2-2; D not certain. In germline, CDR1 is SNHLY, CDR2 FYNNEI. Trimming took 4 bases from V and 7 from J, leaving 13 bases between them. The CDR3 length is 14 residues.

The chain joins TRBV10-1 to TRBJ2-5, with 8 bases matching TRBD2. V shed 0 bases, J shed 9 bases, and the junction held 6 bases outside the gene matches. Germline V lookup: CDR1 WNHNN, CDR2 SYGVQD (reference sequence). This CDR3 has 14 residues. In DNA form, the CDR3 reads TGCGCCAGCAGTGAGTCTAGCGGGGCTCCGTCCCAGTACTTC. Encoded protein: CASSESSGAPSQYF.

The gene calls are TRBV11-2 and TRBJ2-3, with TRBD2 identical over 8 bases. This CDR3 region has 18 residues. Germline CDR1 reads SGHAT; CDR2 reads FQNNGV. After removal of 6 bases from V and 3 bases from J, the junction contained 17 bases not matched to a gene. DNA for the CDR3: TGTGCCAGCAGACCAAATTGGGGACTAGATCCCCGGACAGATACGCAGTATTTT. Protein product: CASRPNWGLDPRTDTQYF.

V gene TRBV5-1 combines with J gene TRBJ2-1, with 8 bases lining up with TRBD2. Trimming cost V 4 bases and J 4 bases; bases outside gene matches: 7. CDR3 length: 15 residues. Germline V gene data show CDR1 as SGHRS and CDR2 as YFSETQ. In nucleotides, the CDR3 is TGCGCCAGCAGCGGGACGGGGGGGCCATACAATGAGCAGTTCTTC. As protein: CASSGTGGPYNEQFF.

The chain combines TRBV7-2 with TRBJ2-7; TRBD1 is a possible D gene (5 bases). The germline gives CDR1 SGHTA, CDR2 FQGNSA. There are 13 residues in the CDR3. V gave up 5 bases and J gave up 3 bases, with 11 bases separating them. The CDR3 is CASSTRQNYEQYF. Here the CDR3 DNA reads TGTGCCAGCAGCACCAGACAGAACTACGAGCAGTACTTC.

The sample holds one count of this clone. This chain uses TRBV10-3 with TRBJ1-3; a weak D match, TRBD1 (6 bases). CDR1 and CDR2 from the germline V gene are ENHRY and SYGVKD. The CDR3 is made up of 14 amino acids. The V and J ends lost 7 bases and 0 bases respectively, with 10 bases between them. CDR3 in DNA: TGTGCCATCATGGACAGTGACTCTGGAAACACCATATATTTT. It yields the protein CAIMDSDSGNTIYF.

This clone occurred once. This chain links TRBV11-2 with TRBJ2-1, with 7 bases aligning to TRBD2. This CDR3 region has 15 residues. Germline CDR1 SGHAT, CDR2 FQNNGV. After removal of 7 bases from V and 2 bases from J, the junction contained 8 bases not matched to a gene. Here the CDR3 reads CASNEGAGAYNEQFF. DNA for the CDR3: TGTGCCAGCAACGAAGGGGCGGGGGCCTACAATGAGCAGTTCTTC.

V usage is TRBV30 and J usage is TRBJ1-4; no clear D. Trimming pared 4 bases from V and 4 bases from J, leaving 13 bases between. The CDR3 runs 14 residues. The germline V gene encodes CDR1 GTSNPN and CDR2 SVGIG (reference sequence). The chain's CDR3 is CAWKSAAVNEKLFF. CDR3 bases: TGTGCCTGGAAGAGTGCGGCTGTTAATGAAAAACTGTTTTTT.

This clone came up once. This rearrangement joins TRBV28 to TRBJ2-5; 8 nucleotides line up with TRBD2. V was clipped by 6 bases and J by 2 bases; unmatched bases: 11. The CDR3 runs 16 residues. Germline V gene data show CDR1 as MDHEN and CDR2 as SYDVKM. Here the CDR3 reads CASSFGSGTGQETQYF. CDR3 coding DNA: TGTGCCAGCAGCTTTGGTAGCGGGACCGGACAAGAGACCCAGTACTTC.

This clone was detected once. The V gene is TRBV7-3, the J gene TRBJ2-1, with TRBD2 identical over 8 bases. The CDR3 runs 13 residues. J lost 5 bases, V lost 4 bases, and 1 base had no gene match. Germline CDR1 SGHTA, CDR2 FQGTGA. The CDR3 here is CASSSGLDNEQFF. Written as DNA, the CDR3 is TGTGCCAGCAGCTCGGGACTAGACAATGAGCAGTTCTTC.

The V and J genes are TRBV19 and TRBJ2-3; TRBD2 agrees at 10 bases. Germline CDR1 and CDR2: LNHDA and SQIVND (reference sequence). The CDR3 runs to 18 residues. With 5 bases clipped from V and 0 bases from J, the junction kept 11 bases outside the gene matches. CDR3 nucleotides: TGTGCCAGTAGTTCCCGGACTAGCGGAAGTGCTAGCACAGATACGCAGTATTTT. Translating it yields CASSSRTSGSASTDTQYF.